Listed here are 3 T cell receptor beta chains from one sample, sequenced in a study of patients with pleural tuberculosis. TCRdb passed the reads through MiXCR, listing each CDR3 protein once. The data contain around 49,000 distinct CDR3 sequences, about 6.8% of them seen just once; the ten biggest clones take up 15% to 20%. Every receptor here comes from a human donor with pleural tuberculosis.

This clonotype has ten or more counts. The CDR3 sequence: CATSRDRGSSAYGYTF. CDR3 bases: TGTGCCACCAGCAGAGATCGCGGCTCTTCGGCCTATGGCTACACCTTC. V gene TRBV15 combines with J gene TRBJ1-2; D unresolved. V was cut by 0 bases and J by 4 bases, with 15 bases left in between. The CDR3 consists of 16 residues. Germline CDR1 and CDR2: LNHNV and YYDKDF (reference sequence).

DNA for the CDR3: TGTGCCAGCAGCACACCGGGAGTCGGCCCCTATGGCTACACCTTC. Its translation: CASSTPGVGPYGYTF. The chain uses TRBV11-2 and TRBJ1-2, with D unclear. Trimming removed 5 bases from V and 4 bases from J, with 17 bases in between. This CDR3 spans 15 amino acids. The germline CDR1 and CDR2 sequences are SGHAT and FQNNGV. Together with reference TRBV11-2 and TRBJ1-2, the CDR3 gives the full variable domain: EAGVAQSPRYKIIEKRQSVAFWCNPISGHATLYWYQQILGQGPKLLIQFQNNGVVDDSQLPKDRFSAERLKGVDSTLKIQPAKLEDSAVYLCASSTPGVGPYGYTFGSGTRLTVV.

This clonotype has at least ten counts. The chain couples TRBV4-1 to TRBJ2-7; D unclear. The CDR3 length is 13 residues. Germline V gene sequence: CDR1 MGHRA, CDR2 YSYEKL. Between the trimmed V and J ends, which lost 6 bases and 9 bases, there was a span of 18 bases. CDR3 region: CASSQNLGQAQYF. DNA of the CDR3: TGCGCCAGCAGTCAAAATCTGGGTCAGGCGCAGTACTTC.